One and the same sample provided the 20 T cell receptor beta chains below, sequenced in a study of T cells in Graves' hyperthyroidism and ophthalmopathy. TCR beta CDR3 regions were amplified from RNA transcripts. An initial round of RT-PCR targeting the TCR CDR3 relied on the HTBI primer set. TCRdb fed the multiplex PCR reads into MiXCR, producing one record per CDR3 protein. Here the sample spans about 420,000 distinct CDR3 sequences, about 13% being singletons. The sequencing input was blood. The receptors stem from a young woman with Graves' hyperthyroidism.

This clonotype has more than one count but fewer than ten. The DNA of the CDR3 is TGTGCCAGCAGTGAACCTGGGGGCGACGAGCAGTACTTC. This codes for CASSEPGGDEQYF. The chain joins TRBV6-1 to TRBJ2-7; weak D call: TRBD1 (6 bases). The CDR3 totals 13 residues. Per germline, CDR1 MNHNS and CDR2 SASEGT. V dropped 2 bases and J dropped 5 bases, with 10 bases sitting between them.

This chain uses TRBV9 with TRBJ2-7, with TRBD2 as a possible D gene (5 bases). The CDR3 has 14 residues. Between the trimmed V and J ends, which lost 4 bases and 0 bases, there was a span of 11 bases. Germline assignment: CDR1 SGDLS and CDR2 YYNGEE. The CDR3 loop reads CASSIGLSSYEQYF. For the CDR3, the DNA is TGTGCCAGCAGCATTGGACTGAGCTCCTACGAGCAGTACTTC.

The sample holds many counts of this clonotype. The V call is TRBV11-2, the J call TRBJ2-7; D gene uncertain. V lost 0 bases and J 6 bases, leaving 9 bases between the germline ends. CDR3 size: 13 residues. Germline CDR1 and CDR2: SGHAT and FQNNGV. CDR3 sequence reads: CASSLEVELEQYF. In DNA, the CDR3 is TGTGCCAGCAGCTTAGAGGTAGAGCTCGAGCAGTACTTC.

CDR3 in amino acids: CASSRTLYNEQFF. CDR3 in DNA: TGCGCCAGCAGTCGGACCCTATACAATGAGCAGTTCTTC. The chain employs TRBV10-1 and TRBJ2-1; no reliable D call. V lost 5 bases and J 4 bases, leaving 9 bases between the germline ends. Germline V lookup: CDR1 WNHNN, CDR2 SYGVQD (reference sequence). The CDR3 is 13 residues long.

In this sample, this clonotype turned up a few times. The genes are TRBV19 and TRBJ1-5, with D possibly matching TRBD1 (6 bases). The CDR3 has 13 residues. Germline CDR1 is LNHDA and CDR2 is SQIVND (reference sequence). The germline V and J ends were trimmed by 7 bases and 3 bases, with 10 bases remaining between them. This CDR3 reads CASNGQYNQPQHF. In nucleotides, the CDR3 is TGTGCCAGTAATGGACAGTACAATCAGCCCCAGCATTTT.

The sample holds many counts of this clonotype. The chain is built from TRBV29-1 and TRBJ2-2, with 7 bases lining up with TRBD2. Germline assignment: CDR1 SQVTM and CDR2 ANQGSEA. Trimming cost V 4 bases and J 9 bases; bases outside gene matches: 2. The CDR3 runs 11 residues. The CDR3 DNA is TGCAGCGTTGCGACTAGCCGGGAGCTGTTTTTT. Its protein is CSVATSRELFF.

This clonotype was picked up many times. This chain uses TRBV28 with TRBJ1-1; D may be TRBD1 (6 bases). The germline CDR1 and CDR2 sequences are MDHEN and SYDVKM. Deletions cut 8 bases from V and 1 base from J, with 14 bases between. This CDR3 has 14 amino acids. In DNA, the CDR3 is TGTGCCAGCGGGGAGGGGGGGAAGAACACTGAAGCTTTCTTT. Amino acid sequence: CASGEGGKNTEAFF.

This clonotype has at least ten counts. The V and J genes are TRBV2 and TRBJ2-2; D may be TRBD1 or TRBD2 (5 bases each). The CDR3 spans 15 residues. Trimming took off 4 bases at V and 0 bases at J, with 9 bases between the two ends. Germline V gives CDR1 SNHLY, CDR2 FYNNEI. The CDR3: CASSAGTTNTGELFF. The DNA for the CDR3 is TGTGCCAGCAGTGCCGGGACCACGAACACCGGGGAGCTGTTTTTT. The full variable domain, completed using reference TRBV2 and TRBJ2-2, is EPEVTQTPSHQVTQMGQEVILRCVPISNHLYFYWYRQILGQKVEFLVSFYNNEISEKSEIFDDQFSVERPDGSNFTLKIRSTKLEDSAMYFCASSAGTTNTGELFFGEGSRLTVL.

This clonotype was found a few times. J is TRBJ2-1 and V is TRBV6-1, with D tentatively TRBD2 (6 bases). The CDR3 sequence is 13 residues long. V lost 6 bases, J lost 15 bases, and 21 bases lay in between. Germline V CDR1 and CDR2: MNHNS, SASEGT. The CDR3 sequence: CASRQGLDPKWFF. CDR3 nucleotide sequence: TGTGCCAGCAGGCAGGGACTCGATCCCAAGTGGTTCTTC.

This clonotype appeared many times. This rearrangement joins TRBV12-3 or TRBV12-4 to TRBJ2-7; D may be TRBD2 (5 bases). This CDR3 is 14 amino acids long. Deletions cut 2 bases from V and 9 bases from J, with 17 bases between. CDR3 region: CASSLSTSQGRQYF. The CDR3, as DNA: TGTGCCAGCAGTTTATCCACTAGTCAAGGGCGGCAGTACTTC.

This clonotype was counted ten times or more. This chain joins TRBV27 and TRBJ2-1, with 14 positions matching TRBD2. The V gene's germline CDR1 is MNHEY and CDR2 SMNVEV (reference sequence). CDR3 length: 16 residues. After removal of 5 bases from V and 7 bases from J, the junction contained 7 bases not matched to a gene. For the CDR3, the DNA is TGTGCCAGCAGTATACTGACTAGCGGGAGGGCTAATGAGCAGTTCTTC. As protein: CASSILTSGRANEQFF.

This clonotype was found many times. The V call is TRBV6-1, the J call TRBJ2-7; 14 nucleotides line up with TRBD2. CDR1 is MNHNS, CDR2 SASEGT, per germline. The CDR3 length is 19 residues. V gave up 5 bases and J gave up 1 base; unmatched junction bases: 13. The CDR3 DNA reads TGTGCCAGCAGTTCCGTCCCGGGACTAGCGGGAGTAGGATCCTACGAGCAGTACTTC. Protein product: CASSSVPGLAGVGSYEQYF.

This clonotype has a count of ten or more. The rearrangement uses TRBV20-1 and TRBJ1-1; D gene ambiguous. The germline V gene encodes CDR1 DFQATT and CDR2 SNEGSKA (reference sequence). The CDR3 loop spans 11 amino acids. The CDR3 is CRADGHTEAFF. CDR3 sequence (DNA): TGCAGAGCAGACGGACACACTGAAGCTTTCTTT.

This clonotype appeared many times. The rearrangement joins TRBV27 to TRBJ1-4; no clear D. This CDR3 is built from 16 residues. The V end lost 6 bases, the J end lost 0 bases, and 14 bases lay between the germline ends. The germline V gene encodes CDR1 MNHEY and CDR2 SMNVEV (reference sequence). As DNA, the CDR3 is TGTGCCAGCAGCCCCATTACCGGGACAACTAATGAAAAACTGTTTTTT. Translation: CASSPITGTTNEKLFF.

CDR3 residues: CASSLIRGSTDTQYF. CDR3 sequence (DNA): TGTGCCAGCAGCTTAATCAGGGGTAGCACAGATACGCAGTATTTT. This chain links TRBV7-3 with TRBJ2-3, with a weak D call TRBD1 (6 bases). The CDR3 totals 15 residues. The germline V and J ends were trimmed by 1 base and 0 bases, with 8 bases remaining between them. Germline V gene sequence: CDR1 SGHTA, CDR2 FQGTGA.

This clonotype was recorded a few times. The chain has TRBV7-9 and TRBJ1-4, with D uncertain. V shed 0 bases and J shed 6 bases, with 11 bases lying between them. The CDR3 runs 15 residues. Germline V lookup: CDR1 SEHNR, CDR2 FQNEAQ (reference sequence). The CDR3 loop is CASSLAPIGDEKLFF. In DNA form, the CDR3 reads TGTGCCAGCAGCTTAGCCCCAATTGGGGATGAAAAACTGTTTTTT.

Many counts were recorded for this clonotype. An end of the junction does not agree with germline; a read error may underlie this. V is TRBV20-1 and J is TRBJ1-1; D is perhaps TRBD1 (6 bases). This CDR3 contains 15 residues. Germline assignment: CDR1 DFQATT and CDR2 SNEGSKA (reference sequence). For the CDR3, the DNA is TGCAGTGCTAGAGATTATGGACAGTCCAACACTGAAGCTCTCTTT. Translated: CSARDYGQSNTEALF.

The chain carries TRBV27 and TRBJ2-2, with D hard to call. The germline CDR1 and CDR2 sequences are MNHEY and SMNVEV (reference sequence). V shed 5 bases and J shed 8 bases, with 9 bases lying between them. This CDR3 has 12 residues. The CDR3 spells CASSPRWGELFF. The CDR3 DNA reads TGTGCCAGCAGTCCACGGTGGGGGGAGCTGTTTTTT.

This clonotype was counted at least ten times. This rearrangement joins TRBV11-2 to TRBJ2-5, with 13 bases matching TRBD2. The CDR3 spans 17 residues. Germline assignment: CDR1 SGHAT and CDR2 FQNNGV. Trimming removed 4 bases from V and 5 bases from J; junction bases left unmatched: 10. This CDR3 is CASSSTSGRALYETQYF. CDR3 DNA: TGTGCCAGCAGCTCCACTAGCGGGAGGGCCCTGTACGAGACCCAGTACTTC.

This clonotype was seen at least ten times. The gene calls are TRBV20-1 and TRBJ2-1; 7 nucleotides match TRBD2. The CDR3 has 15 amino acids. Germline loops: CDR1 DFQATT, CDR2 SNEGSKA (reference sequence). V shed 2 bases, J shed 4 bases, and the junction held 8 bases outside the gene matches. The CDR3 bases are TGCAGTGCTAGACCTCCGAGGGAGGGATACAATGAGCAGTTCTTC. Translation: CSARPPREGYNEQFF.